The rows below give T cell receptor beta chains drawn from one sample of a study of blood T cell repertoires in COVID-19. Data came from immunoSEQ multiplex PCR; TCRdb stores just in-frame clones and leaves some out. The sample contains approximately 320,000 clones, more than 90% of which appear only once. The sample was PBMCs or T cells enriched from blood (not recorded which). The receptors come from a man between 60 and 75 years old who had recovered from COVID-19. CDR3s include the opening cysteine and the closing phenylalanine or tryptophan. The D gene is left open where the match is weak. Only part of the rows carry a size: once, few, many, or a class if the clone is expanded.

CDR3 DNA | CDR3 protein | D gene | J gene | V gene | clone size
TGTGCCAGCAGTGACGGACTAGCGGGAGGGCCTGGCGGGGAGCTGTTTTTT | CASSDGLAGGPGGELFF | TRBD2 | TRBJ2-2 | TRBV2 | NA
TGTGCCAGTAGTACGGACGGGGGGGACGGAAACATTCAGTACTTC | CASSTDGGDGNIQYF | TRBD2 | TRBJ2-4 | TRBV19 | NA
TGTGCCTGGGCCAGTTCGAGCAATCAGCCCCAGCATTTT | CAWASSSNQPQHF | NA | TRBJ1-5 | TRBV30 | NA
TGCAGCGTTCCAGGGTACACTGAAGCTTTCTTT | CSVPGYTEAFF | NA | TRBJ1-1 | TRBV29-1 | NA
TGTGCCAGCAGTGAAGGTTTCCTACGCAATCAGCCCCAGCATTTT | CASSEGFLRNQPQHF | NA | TRBJ1-5 | TRBV6-1 | NA
TGTGCCAGAAGCCTAAGACAGCTCGCAGCTAACTATGGCTACACCTTC | CARSLRQLAANYGYTF | NA | TRBJ1-2 | TRBV5-3 | NA
TGTGCCAGCAGTCCCCGATGGGGGCCGGCCTACGAGCAGTACTTC | CASSPRWGPAYEQYF | NA | TRBJ2-7 | TRBV27 | NA
TGCGCCAGCATTAAGGTTAGGGAGGGGGGGGAGCAGTACTTC | CASIKVREGGEQYF | NA | TRBJ2-7 | TRBV10-1 | NA
TGTGCCAGCAGCGTAGAAGGACTAGCGGCAAATGAGCAGTTCTTC | CASSVEGLAANEQFF | TRBD2 | TRBJ2-1 | TRBV9 | NA
TGCGCCAGCAGCCAGGCGGGCAGCTATGGCTACACCTTC | CASSQAGSYGYTF | NA | TRBJ1-2 | TRBV4-3 | NA
TGTGCCAGCTCACCGTCGGGACAGCGCATCTCTGGAAACACCATATATTTT | CASSPSGQRISGNTIYF | TRBD1 | TRBJ1-3 | TRBV18 | NA
TGCGCCAGCAGCCCCCTCGGGAACACTGAAGCTTTCTTT | CASSPLGNTEAFF | NA | TRBJ1-1 | TRBV4-3 | NA
TGTGCCAGCAGCCAAGAATCCCTCGGTCCAGATACGCAGTATTTT | CASSQESLGPDTQYF | NA | TRBJ2-3 | TRBV4-2 | NA
TGTGCCTGGAGCCGTGGGCTTAGCAATCAGCCCCAGCATTTT | CAWSRGLSNQPQHF | NA | TRBJ1-5 | TRBV30 | NA
TGTGCCTGGACCCCGGGGGGCTACACCATATATTTT | CAWTPGGYTIYF | NA | TRBJ1-3 | TRBV30 | NA
TGTGCCTGGAGCGTTAGGGGGACAGCCAATCAGCCCCAGCATTTT | CAWSVRGTANQPQHF | TRBD1 | TRBJ1-5 | TRBV30 | once
TGTGCCAGCAGCGTACGGGACAGGGAAGAGTCACCCCTCCACTTT | CASSVRDREESPLHF | TRBD1 | TRBJ1-6 | TRBV9 | NA
TGTGCCAGCAGGTCCGGGACAGGCTCCTACAATGAGCAGTTCTTC | CASRSGTGSYNEQFF | TRBD1 | TRBJ2-1 | TRBV11-2 | NA
TGTGCCAGTACCCCGACAGGGACCTATGGCTACACCTTC | CASTPTGTYGYTF | TRBD1 | TRBJ1-2 | TRBV19 | NA
TGTGCCAGCAGTTCAACCACCGGGAGCTTCAATGAGCAGTTCTTC | CASSSTTGSFNEQFF | NA | TRBJ2-1 | TRBV7-9 | once
TGTGCCAGCAGCAGGGGGGATACGCAGTATTTT | CASSRGDTQYF | TRBD1 | TRBJ2-3 | TRBV6-5 | NA
TGTGCCAGTAGTATTGAACACTTACCGGGACATAGCATTATTAACATTCAGTACTTC | CASSIEHLPGHSIINIQYF | NA | TRBJ2-4 | TRBV19 | NA
TGTGCCAGCAGCTCAGGGACTAGCGGGAGTAGTCCCCCCTACGAGCAGTACTTC | CASSSGTSGSSPPYEQYF | TRBD2 | TRBJ2-7 | TRBV27 | NA
TGCGCCAGCAGTAATACAGGGGTAAGGAGGGGCCAAGAGACCCAGTACTTC | CASSNTGVRRGQETQYF | NA | TRBJ2-5 | TRBV10-1 | NA
TGTGCCAGCAGTTCCTCTAGCGGGCCCATAGCCAAAAACATTCAGTACTTC | CASSSSSGPIAKNIQYF | TRBD2 | TRBJ2-4 | TRBV27 | NA
TGTGCCAGCAGCCAATTAACTAGCGGGGGGTACAAAAACATTCAGTACTTC | CASSQLTSGGYKNIQYF | TRBD2 | TRBJ2-4 | TRBV3-1/TRBV3-2 | NA
TGCGCCAGCAGCCAAGCCGGACAGCACGAAAAACTGTTTTTT | CASSQAGQHEKLFF | NA | TRBJ1-4 | TRBV4-1 | NA